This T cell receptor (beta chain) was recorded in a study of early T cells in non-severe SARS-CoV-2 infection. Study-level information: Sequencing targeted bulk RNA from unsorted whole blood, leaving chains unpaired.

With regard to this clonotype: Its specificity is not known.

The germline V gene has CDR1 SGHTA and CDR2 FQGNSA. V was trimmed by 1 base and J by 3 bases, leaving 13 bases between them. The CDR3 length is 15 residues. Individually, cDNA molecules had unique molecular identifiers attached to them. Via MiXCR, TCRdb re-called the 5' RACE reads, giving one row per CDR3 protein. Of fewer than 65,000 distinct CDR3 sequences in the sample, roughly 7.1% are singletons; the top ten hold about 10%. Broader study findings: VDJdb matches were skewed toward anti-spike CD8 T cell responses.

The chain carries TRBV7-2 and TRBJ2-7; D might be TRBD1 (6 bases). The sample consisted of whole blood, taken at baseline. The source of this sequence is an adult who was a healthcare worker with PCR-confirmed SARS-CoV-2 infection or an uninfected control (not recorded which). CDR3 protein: CASSLVPDRSYEQYF. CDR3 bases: TGTGCCAGCAGCTTAGTTCCGGACAGAAGCTACGAGCAGTACTTC.